This T cell receptor beta chain was observed in a study of blood T cells in healthy people across ages. The wider study: Capture by template switching was about one barcoded beta molecule per two T cells. General observations from the study: More naive CD4+ cells and higher diversity marked long-lived donors relative to aged donors. Not knowing donor CMV status may have confounded expanded clonotype changes.

With 0 bases removed from V and 1 base from J, the gap between germline ends came to 8 bases. The CDR3 covers 14 residues. CDR1 is GTSNPN, CDR2 SVGIG, per germline (reference sequence). A sample-barcoded 5' primer and a J-beta primer mix were used in a second PCR of about 7 to 12 cycles. TCRdb processed the 5' RACE reads anew with MiXCR; each CDR3 protein has one entry. The table shows roughly 680,000 distinct CDR3 sequences, with approximately 52% occurring only once. As for this clonotype: What it recognizes is unknown.

The sequence came from a woman at least 80 years old in good health. The source material was blood. V usage is TRBV30 and J usage is TRBJ2-3; D might be TRBD1 (5 bases). CDR3 in amino acids: CAWSVQAGTDTQYF. The DNA of the CDR3 is TGTGCCTGGAGTGTACAGGCTGGCACAGATACGCAGTATTTT.